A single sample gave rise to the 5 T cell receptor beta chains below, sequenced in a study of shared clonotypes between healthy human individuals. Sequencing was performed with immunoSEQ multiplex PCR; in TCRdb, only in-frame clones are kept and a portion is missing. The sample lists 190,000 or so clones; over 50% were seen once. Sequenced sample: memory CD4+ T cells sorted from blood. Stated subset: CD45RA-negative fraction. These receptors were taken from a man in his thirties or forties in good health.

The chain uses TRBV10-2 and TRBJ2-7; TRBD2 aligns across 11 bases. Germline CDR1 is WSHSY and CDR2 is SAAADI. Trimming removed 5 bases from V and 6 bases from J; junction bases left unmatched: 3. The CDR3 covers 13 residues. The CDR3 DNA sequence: TGCGCCAGCAGTATTAGCGGGAGGGGCGAGCAGTACTTC. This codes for CASSISGRGEQYF.

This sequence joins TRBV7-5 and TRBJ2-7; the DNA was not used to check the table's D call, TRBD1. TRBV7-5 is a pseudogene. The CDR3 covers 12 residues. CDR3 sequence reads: CVRSDKNYEQYF. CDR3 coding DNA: TGTGTCAGAAGCGACAAGAACTACGAGCAGTACTTC.

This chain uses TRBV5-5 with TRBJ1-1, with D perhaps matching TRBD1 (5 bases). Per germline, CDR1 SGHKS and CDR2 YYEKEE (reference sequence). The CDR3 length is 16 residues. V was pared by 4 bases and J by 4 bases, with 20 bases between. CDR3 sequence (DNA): TGTGCCAGCAGCATGGTCGGGGGAAGTAGGCTCACTGAAGCTTTCTTT. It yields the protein CASSMVGGSRLTEAFF.

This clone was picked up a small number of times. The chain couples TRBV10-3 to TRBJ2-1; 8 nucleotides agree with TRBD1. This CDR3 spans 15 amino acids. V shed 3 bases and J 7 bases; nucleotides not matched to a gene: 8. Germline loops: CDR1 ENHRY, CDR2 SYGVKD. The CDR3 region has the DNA TGTGCCATCAGTGATATGGACAGGGCCCTGAATGAGCAGTTCTTC. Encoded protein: CAISDMDRALNEQFF.

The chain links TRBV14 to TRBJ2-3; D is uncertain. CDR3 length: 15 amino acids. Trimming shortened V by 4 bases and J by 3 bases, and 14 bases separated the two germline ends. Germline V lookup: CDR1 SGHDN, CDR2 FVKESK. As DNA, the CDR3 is TGTGCCAGCAGCCTGTATGGGCCCCGAACAGATACGCAGTATTTT. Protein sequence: CASSLYGPRTDTQYF.